The rows below give T cell receptor beta chains drawn from one sample of a study of T-cell reconstitution after alpha-beta-depleted transplantation in children. TCRdb used MiXCR to reprocess the PCR reads, holding one entry per CDR3 protein. The profile covers approximately 400,000 distinct CDR3 sequences, with 15% to 20% appearing a single time and approximately 29% taken by the ten largest. Sequenced material: PBMCs, mostly from graft donor cells, taken 360 days after TCRalphabeta/CD19-depleted stem cell transplant. All receptors derive from a boy under three years old who had a stem cell transplant for Wiskott-Aldrich syndrome, so the T cells may come from the graft donor. Both conserved end residues are trimmed from each CDR3.

J: TRBJ1-2
V: TRBV9
CDR3: ASSVDPHLPPNYGYT

J: TRBJ2-3
V: TRBV24-1
CDR3: ATSEQGTTSTDTQY

J: TRBJ1-3
V: TRBV7-9
CDR3: ASSLIGTGNTIY

J: TRBJ2-7
V: TRBV12-3/TRBV12-4
CDR3: ASSLRGTSGSEKY

J: TRBJ2-7
V: TRBV3-1
CDR3: AICFPDRGLQLDSYEQY

J: TRBJ2-1
V: TRBV7-9
CDR3: ASRGPSSYNEQF

J: TRBJ2-5
V: TRBV7-9
CDR3: ASSPRSGRALETQY

J: TRBJ1-2
V: TRBV5-1
CDR3: ASSSTRDRGLVDYGYT

J: TRBJ1-4
V: TRBV20-1
CDR3: SVSGGTNEKLF

J: TRBJ2-7
V: TRBV20-1
CDR3: SARVHRAGAYEQY

J: TRBJ2-7
V: TRBV29-1
CDR3: SVERGLDEQY

J: TRBJ2-1
V: TRBV2
CDR3: ASRPGQGALEQF

J: TRBJ2-1
V: TRBV20-1
CDR3: SAKVPHNEQF

J: TRBJ2-1
V: TRBV9
CDR3: ASSVGPWSSEQF

J: TRBJ2-3
V: TRBV10-2
CDR3: ASSGVLRGGGPDTQY